This T cell receptor beta chain was obtained from a study of blood T cell repertoires in COVID-19. On the study more broadly: Sources were T cells, B-cell-depleted T cells, or PBMCs; the material itself was cDNA or gDNA.

This CDR3 contains 13 residues. With 6 bases removed from V and 7 bases from J, the gap between germline ends came to 15 bases. This table comes from immunoSEQ multiplex PCR, and its TCRdb copy is limited to in-frame clones, with some not included. The sample includes about 85,000 clones, more than 60% of them seen just once. The sequenced material came from peripheral blood. The chain recombines TRBV12-3 or TRBV12-4 with TRBJ1-2, with unresolved D. The sequence was collected from a man between 65 and 85 years old with acute or convalescent COVID-19. The CDR3 coding sequence is TGTGCCAGCAGCTGGGCCTCCGCCGCTGGCTACACCTTC. Translating it yields CASSWASAAGYTF.